The TCR beta chain under discussion was sequenced for a study of beta chain features in type 1 diabetes. Overall study: Cell yields, age and gender were similar between patients and healthy donors.

Study findings and constraints: Shorter TCRB CDR3s, moderately but significantly so, were found in Type 1 diabetes patients in all four CD4+ subsets. More deletions and fewer insertions at VDJ junctions were seen in type 1 diabetes patients.

Blood was drawn once from each donor into heparinised tubes. The draws averaged about 0.12 L. Naive, central memory, regulatory and stem cell-like memory cells within the CD4+ compartment were sorted using CD45RO/CCR7/CD25/CD127/CD95/CD27. A note on this clone: The target antigen is unknown.

Sequenced material consisted of expressed TCRB transcripts (all of the isolated RNA was reverse transcribed). Data came from immunoSEQ multiplex PCR; TCRdb stores just in-frame clones and leaves some out. The sample includes some 240,000 clones, approximately 16% of them seen just once. The source is a man between 25 and 39 years old with type 1 diabetes. Sequenced input: naive CD4+ T cells from blood.

CDR3 DNA sequence: TGTGCCAGCAGCCCAGAAAACAATGAGCAGTTCTTC. Amino acids: CASSPENNEQFF. This chain links TRBV9 with TRBJ2-1; D remains unclear. In germline, CDR1 is SGDLS, CDR2 YYNGEE. V lost 4 bases, J lost 5 bases, and 7 bases lay in between. CDR3 length equals 12 residues.